This TCR beta chain emerged from a study of T cells in Graves' hyperthyroidism and ophthalmopathy. Disease duration was under 3 months in the ophthalmopathy patients, who also had a Clinical Activity Score of at least 3 and a NOSPECS grade of at least 4. Uncontrolled infection, other autoimmune disease, pregnancy or lactation barred patients from enrollment. Clinical symptoms, serum thyroxine, TRAb, thyroid ultrasound and orbital computed tomography established diagnosis. CDR3 length: 14 amino acids. From germline, CDR1 is MNHNS and CDR2 SASEGT. The V gene lost 10 bases and the J gene lost 0 bases, with 12 bases spanning the gap. Amplification of TCR beta CDR3 regions used RNA as the template. HTBI primers were used for first-round RT-PCR of the TCR CDR3. TCRdb called the multiplex PCR reads again in MiXCR, with one record for every CDR3 protein. The sample has 500,000 or so distinct CDR3 sequences, roughly 17% seen once; the top ten hold 15% to 20%.

The sequenced sample consisted of blood. The clonotype comes from a young woman with Graves' ophthalmopathy. This chain links TRBV6-1 with TRBJ2-2; D possibly corresponds to TRBD2 (5 bases). CDR3 sequence (DNA): TGTGCCACCCGAACTAGGGCGAACACCGGGGAGCTGTTTTTT. This sequence encodes CATRTRANTGELFF.